These 21 T cell receptor beta chains originate from one sample sequenced in a study of T-cell reconstitution after alpha-beta-depleted transplantation in children. This sample's TCRbeta library carried unique molecular identifier barcodes. TCRdb ran MiXCR on the PCR reads and lists one entry per CDR3 protein. The table has 400,000 to 450,000 distinct CDR3 sequences, over 40% seen once. Source: PBMCs, taken before TCRalphabeta/CD19-depleted stem cell transplant. The receptors were sampled from a girl aged 2-10 years with aplastic anemia, due to receive a stem cell transplant.

The chain links TRBV5-1 to TRBJ2-2; 8 bases map to TRBD1. V was clipped by 4 bases and J by 4 bases; unmatched bases: 6. Germline CDR1 reads SGHRS; CDR2 reads YFSETQ. The CDR3 sequence is 15 residues long. The CDR3 loop is CASSVQGAITGELFF. The CDR3, as DNA: TGCGCCAGCAGCGTGCAGGGGGCAATCACCGGGGAGCTGTTTTTT.

This clonotype was seen a few times. The chain combines TRBV20-1 with TRBJ2-1; D might be TRBD2 (6 bases). The V gene's germline CDR1 is DFQATT and CDR2 SNEGSKA (reference sequence). This CDR3 has 12 amino acids. V lost 5 bases and J lost 9, with 14 bases in between. CDR3 in DNA: TGCAGTGCTCTACGATCGGAGGGTGAGCAGTTCTTC. The encoded protein is CSALRSEGEQFF.

The V call is TRBV20-1, the J call TRBJ2-1, with unresolved D. CDR3 size: 11 residues. Deletions cut 6 bases from V and 7 bases from J, with 10 bases between. Germline CDR1 DFQATT, CDR2 SNEGSKA (reference sequence). The CDR3, as DNA: TGCAGTGCCCTCCGGTCAAATGAGCAGTTCTTC. As protein: CSALRSNEQFF.

The rearrangement links TRBV28 to TRBJ2-1; 7 nucleotides line up with TRBD1. With V trimmed by 4 bases and J by 5 bases, 5 bases remained unmatched. This CDR3 region has 14 residues. CDR1 MDHEN and CDR2 SYDVKM come from the germline V gene. The CDR3 nucleotides read TGTGCCAGCAGTTCCCGACAGGGCCACAATGAGCAGTTCTTC. Translation gives CASSSRQGHNEQFF.

V gene TRBV7-3 combines with J gene TRBJ1-1, with unresolved D. The CDR3 runs 17 residues. Germline V CDR1 and CDR2: SGHTA, FQGTGA. V was clipped by 1 base and J by 3 bases, with 18 bases between them. The CDR3 region has the DNA TGTGCCAGCAGCTTAAAAAGGGTACAAGTAGTGGACACTGAAGCTTTCTTT. This gives the protein CASSLKRVQVVDTEAFF.

The chain joins TRBV11-1 to TRBJ2-5; D might be TRBD2 (5 bases). Germline-derived CDR1 and CDR2 are SGHAT and FQDESV (reference sequence). Trimming took 1 base from V and 0 from J, leaving 12 bases between them. The CDR3 is 16 residues long. The chain's CDR3 is CASSLGGGGYQETQYF. In DNA, the CDR3 is TGTGCCAGCAGCTTAGGGGGTGGCGGGTACCAAGAGACCCAGTACTTC.

Only a few counts were recorded for this clonotype. The chain combines TRBV18 with TRBJ1-2; tentative D call: TRBD1 (5 bases). The CDR3 is 15 amino acids. Germline CDR1 and CDR2: KGHSH and LQKENI. Deletions cut 2 bases from V and 3 bases from J, with 13 bases between. The CDR3 is CASSPFIETDYGYTF. In DNA form, the CDR3 reads TGTGCCAGCTCACCATTTATCGAGACAGACTATGGCTACACCTTC.

V gene TRBV12-3 or TRBV12-4 combines with J gene TRBJ2-1; D is perhaps TRBD1 or TRBD2 (5 bases each). CDR3 length: 13 residues. V gave up 8 bases and J gave up 9 bases, with 17 bases separating them. The CDR3 nucleotides are TGTGCCAGCGCAATACGGGACGTTGGTGAGCAGTTCTTC. Translated: CASAIRDVGEQFF.

A few counts support this clonotype. The chain uses TRBV4-2 and TRBJ2-1; 7 bases map to TRBD2. The CDR3 is 14 residues long. The V and J ends lost 1 base and 6 bases, in that order; junction bases with no gene match: 3. The germline CDR1 and CDR2 sequences are LGHNA and YNFKEQ. Here the CDR3 reads CASSQAGGTNEQFF. CDR3 sequence (DNA): TGTGCCAGCAGCCAAGCGGGAGGAACCAATGAGCAGTTCTTC.

The V and J genes are TRBV20-1 and TRBJ2-7; possible D gene TRBD2, 6 bases. Deletions cut 6 bases from V and 7 bases from J, with 16 bases between. The CDR3 runs 12 residues. The germline CDR1 and CDR2 sequences are DFQATT and SNEGSKA (reference sequence). CDR3 sequence (DNA): TGCAGTGCCACTCAGACTAGTAGGGAGCAGTACTTC. The encoded protein is CSATQTSREQYF.

This clonotype was detected only a few times. This chain connects TRBV3-1 to TRBJ2-2, with TRBD2 as a possible D gene (6 bases). Germline CDR1 is LGHDT and CDR2 is YNNKEL (reference sequence). The CDR3 totals 15 residues. V lost 2 bases and J lost 5, with 12 bases in between. The CDR3 loop is CASSQLTSHTGELFF. CDR3 bases: TGTGCCAGCAGCCAACTGACTAGTCATACCGGGGAGCTGTTTTTT.

There are many counts of this clonotype. For the CDR3, the DNA is TGCGCCAGCAGCTTGGCCCCCTCCAATGAGCAGTTCTTC. The encoded protein is CASSLAPSNEQFF. The chain joins TRBV5-1 to TRBJ2-1; no clear D gene. Germline V gene sequence: CDR1 SGHRS, CDR2 YFSETQ. The length of the CDR3 is 13 residues. Trimming pared 0 bases from V and 6 bases from J, leaving 7 bases between.

Only a few counts were recorded for this clonotype. The rearrangement joins TRBV5-1 to TRBJ1-2; D might be TRBD1 (5 bases). The CDR3 runs 14 residues. Looked up from germline, CDR1 is SGHRS and CDR2 is YFSETQ. The V gene lost 0 bases and the J gene lost 4 bases, with 10 bases spanning the gap. The CDR3 loop reads CASSLGGTPYGYTF. CDR3 nucleotides: TGCGCCAGCAGCTTGGGAGGGACTCCCTATGGCTACACCTTC.

The chain joins TRBV12-3 or TRBV12-4 to TRBJ2-7, with D hard to call. The CDR3 runs to 13 residues. Trimming left V 8 bases short and J 0 bases short, with 11 bases between. The CDR3, as DNA: TGTGCCAGCCAGGATTCCAGCTCCTACGAGCAGTACTTC. Amino acid sequence: CASQDSSSYEQYF.

Of note for this clonotype: A junction end diverges from the germline sequence, so it may reflect a read error. CDR3 DNA: TGTGCCAGCAGGCCGGGACTAGCGGGAGTAGAGGCCCAGTACTTC. This sequence encodes CASRPGLAGVEAQYF. The chain recombines TRBV2 with TRBJ2-5; TRBD2 matches 14 bases. The CDR3 spans 15 residues. The germline V gene encodes CDR1 SNHLY and CDR2 FYNNEI.

This clonotype was seen a few times. The J gene is TRBJ1-2, the V gene TRBV5-1; D is unclear. The CDR3 sequence is 17 residues long. Between the trimmed V and J ends, which lost 0 bases and 0 bases, there was a span of 15 bases. The germline V gene encodes CDR1 SGHRS and CDR2 YFSETQ. The CDR3 reads CASSLDAHCNSNYGYTF. The CDR3 DNA sequence: TGCGCCAGCAGCTTGGATGCACATTGTAACTCTAACTATGGCTACACCTTC.

The J gene is TRBJ2-6, the V gene TRBV9; 7 nucleotides line up with TRBD1. Per germline, CDR1 SGDLS and CDR2 YYNGEE. Unmatched junction bases numbered 7, after V lost 4 bases and J lost 0 bases. The CDR3 totals 17 residues. CDR3 loop: CASSHRGGFSGANVLTF. DNA for the CDR3: TGTGCCAGCAGCCATAGAGGGGGCTTCTCTGGGGCCAACGTCCTGACTTTC. The full variable domain, completed using reference TRBV9 and TRBJ2-6, is DSGVTQTPKHLITATGQRVTLRCSPRSGDLSVYWYQQSLDQGLQFLIQYYNGEERAKGNILERFSAQQFPDLHSELNLSSLELGDSALYFCASSHRGGFSGANVLTFGAGSRLTVL.

V usage is TRBV28 and J usage is TRBJ2-5, with no clear D. The CDR3 sequence is 14 residues long. V was trimmed by 6 bases and J by 0 bases, leaving 11 bases between them. The germline gives CDR1 MDHEN, CDR2 SYDVKM. CDR3 region: CASSQRLYQETQYF. CDR3 nucleotides: TGTGCCAGCAGCCAAAGACTGTACCAAGAGACCCAGTACTTC. Variable domain in full (rest from reference TRBV28 and TRBJ2-5): DVKVTQSSRYLVKRTGEKVFLECVQDMDHENMFWYRQDPGLGLRLIYFSYDVKMKEKGDIPEGYSVSREKKERFSLILESASTNQTSMYLCASSQRLYQETQYFGPGTRLLVL.

The sample holds a few counts of this clonotype. This chain connects TRBV5-1 to TRBJ2-7; 8 bases fit TRBD1. The germline gives CDR1 SGHRS, CDR2 YFSETQ. The trim removed 2 bases at V and 7 bases at J, leaving 8 bases unmatched. This CDR3 is built from 14 residues. The CDR3 coding sequence is TGCGCCAGCAGCTTTGGACAGGGAGCTGAAGAGCAGTACTTC. This codes for CASSFGQGAEEQYF. Complete variable domain (other parts from reference TRBV5-1 and TRBJ2-7): KAGVTQTPRYLIKTRGQQVTLSCSPISGHRSVSWYQQTPGQGLQFLFEYFSETQRNKGNFPGRFSGRQFSNSRSEMNVSTLELGDSALYLCASSFGQGAEEQYFGPGTRLTVT.

This clonotype was seen ten or more times. The V and J genes are TRBV5-1 and TRBJ2-3; TRBD1 matches at 7 bases. CDR3 length: 15 residues. Per germline, CDR1 SGHRS and CDR2 YFSETQ. V was clipped by 4 bases and J by 0 bases; unmatched bases: 5. Written as DNA, the CDR3 is TGCGCCAGCAGCCCCGACAGGGCTAGCACAGATACGCAGTATTTT. Protein product: CASSPDRASTDTQYF.

The chain carries TRBV10-3 and TRBJ2-3; 7 nucleotides line up with TRBD2. V lost 10 bases to trimming and J lost 4 bases; unmatched junction nucleotides: 20. The germline V gene has CDR1 ENHRY and CDR2 SYGVKD. The CDR3 length is 17 residues. The CDR3 here is CATMPQGGAGWADTQYF. The CDR3 DNA sequence: TGTGCCACCATGCCTCAGGGCGGAGCGGGATGGGCAGATACGCAGTATTTT.